The 5 T cell receptor beta chains below come from one sample, sequenced in a study of cytomegalovirus exposure and HLA in healthy donors. TCRdb's table, derived via immunoSEQ multiplex PCR, lists solely in-frame clones and lacks some. The repertoire holds 150,000 to 200,000 clones, with 85% as singletons. Source material: PBMCs. These receptor sequences come from a man in his thirties or forties in good health and CMV-seropositive.

CDR3 residues: CASTDGTGNEQFF. Written as DNA, the CDR3 is TGTGCCAGCACGGATGGGACAGGCAATGAGCAGTTCTTC. This rearrangement joins TRBV5-8 to TRBJ2-1; 8 bases are a match to TRBD1. Trimming at V came to 6 bases and at J to 6 bases, leaving 5 bases not matched to a gene. CDR1 is SGHTS and CDR2 is YDEGEE in the germline V gene. The CDR3 is made up of 13 amino acids.

This rearrangement joins TRBV5-4 to TRBJ2-7; 12 nucleotides align to TRBD2. The CDR3 loop spans 15 amino acids. The V and J ends lost 4 bases and 2 bases, in that order; junction bases with no gene match: 4. Germline loops: CDR1 SGHNT, CDR2 YYREEE (reference sequence). CDR3 in amino acids: CASSQLAGGPYEQYF. DNA of the CDR3: TGTGCCAGCAGCCAACTAGCGGGGGGCCCCTACGAGCAGTACTTC.

J is TRBJ2-7 and V is TRBV6-5, with 9 bases matching TRBD1. V dropped 6 bases and J dropped 5; count of bases not matched to a gene: 5. The germline gives CDR1 MNHEY, CDR2 SVGAGI. This CDR3 contains 13 residues. The CDR3 loop reads CASRGQGPHEQYF. In DNA form, the CDR3 reads TGTGCCAGCAGGGGACAGGGACCCCACGAGCAGTACTTC.

V and J are TRBV15 and TRBJ2-5; a possible D gene is TRBD1 (6 bases). V lost 3 bases and J lost 6, with 20 bases in between. The CDR3 contains 16 residues. The germline gives CDR1 LNHNV, CDR2 YYDKDF (reference sequence). The CDR3 sequence is CATSRSQGLGQQTQYF. CDR3 sequence (DNA): TGTGCCACCAGCAGGTCCCAGGGTCTCGGACAGCAGACCCAGTACTTC.

In its sample, this clone was seen once. V gene TRBV7-3 combines with J gene TRBJ1-1; D not certain. Germline-derived CDR1 and CDR2 are SGHTA and FQGTGA. The CDR3 extends over 13 amino acids. V was clipped by 3 bases and J by 4 bases, with 9 bases between them. CDR3: CASSFSGATEAFF. In nucleotides, the CDR3 is TGTGCCAGCAGCTTTAGCGGCGCCACTGAAGCTTTCTTT.